This T cell receptor beta chain stems from a study of cytomegalovirus exposure and HLA in healthy donors. The V segment lost 4 bases and the J segment 9 bases; nucleotides outside the gene matches: 8. The CDR3 length is 13 residues. Germline V lookup: CDR1 SGDLS, CDR2 YYNGEE. Primers: 60 Vbeta forward and 13 Jbeta reverse. Clones were read by immunoSEQ multiplex PCR, and TCRdb kept only the in-frame ones, dropping some. Of around 150,000 clones listed, around four fifths are singletons. The sequencing sample was made of PBMCs. This TCR derives from a woman aged 18 to 35 in good health and CMV-seronegative. The chain links TRBV9 to TRBJ2-5, with 8 bases lining up with TRBD2. Here the CDR3 DNA reads TGTGCCAGCAGCCCCCGACTAGCGTCGGCCCAGTACTTC. Residues: CASSPRLASAQYF.